These 21 T cell receptor beta chains were sequenced from one sample in a study of cytomegalovirus exposure and HLA in healthy donors. The PCR made use of 60 Vbeta and 13 Jbeta primers. Measured with immunoSEQ multiplex PCR; TCRdb has only the in-frame clones, and not every one. Of about 180,000 clones listed, less than 80% were seen once; the top ten hold 0.69%. The source material was PBMCs. All receptors come from a woman aged 40 to 50 in good health and CMV-seronegative.

This chain joins TRBV6-5 and TRBJ2-3, with 7 positions matching TRBD2. The CDR3 loop spans 13 amino acids. V gave up 5 bases and J gave up 4 bases; unmatched junction bases: 3. Germline values: CDR1 MNHEY, CDR2 SVGAGI. The CDR3 DNA sequence: TGTGCCAGCAGTCTCCGGGAGGCAGATACGCAGTATTTT. This gives the protein CASSLREADTQYF.

The V gene is TRBV5-1, the J gene TRBJ2-1; the match to TRBD2 covers 10 bases. The junction had 12 bases not matched to a gene; V was cut back by 3 bases and J by 0 bases. Germline V gene lookup returns CDR1 SGHRS and CDR2 YFSETQ. This CDR3 contains 19 residues. In DNA form, the CDR3 reads TGCGCCAGCAGCTCCCCGCGAGTAGCGGGGGGCCTCTCCTACAATGAGCAGTTCTTC. Protein sequence: CASSSPRVAGGLSYNEQFF.

The chain combines TRBV7-9 with TRBJ1-2; D might be TRBD1 (5 bases). V lost 5 bases to trimming and J lost 8 bases, with 15 bases between them. From germline, CDR1 is SEHNR and CDR2 FQNEAQ (reference sequence). CDR3 size: 13 residues. The CDR3 region is CASSPIWGLGYTF. CDR3 nucleotide sequence: TGTGCCAGCAGCCCCATCTGGGGCCTGGGCTACACCTTC.

V and J are TRBV30 and TRBJ1-5; unclear D gene. The CDR3 has 13 residues. With 0 bases removed from V and 5 bases from J, the gap between germline ends came to 8 bases. Germline CDR1 reads GTSNPN; CDR2 reads SVGIG (reference sequence). The CDR3 protein is CAWSVATDQPQHF. Written as DNA, the CDR3 is TGTGCCTGGAGTGTAGCTACCGATCAGCCCCAGCATTTT. The full variable domain, in which reference TRBV30 and TRBJ1-5 provide the parts outside the CDR3, is SQTIHQWPATLVQPVGSPLSLECTVEGTSNPNLYWYRQAAGRGLQLLFYSVGIGQISSEVPQNLSASRPQDRQFILSSKKLLLSDSGFYLCAWSVATDQPQHFGDGTRLSIL.

This rearrangement joins TRBV28 to TRBJ1-5; D perhaps matches TRBD1 (6 bases). This CDR3 is built from 16 residues. V gave up 6 bases and J gave up 0 bases, with 15 bases separating them. Germline CDR1 is MDHEN and CDR2 is SYDVKM. The CDR3 DNA is TGTGCCAGCAGGACAGGCACAATTAATAGCAATCAGCCCCAGCATTTT. This gives the protein CASRTGTINSNQPQHF.

The V gene is TRBV7-9, the J gene TRBJ2-7, with a possible D match to TRBD2 (5 bases). Trimming shortened V by 5 bases and J by 3 bases, and 14 bases separated the two germline ends. CDR3 length: 14 amino acids. The V gene's germline CDR1 is SEHNR and CDR2 FQNEAQ (reference sequence). The CDR3 reads CASSPPGWGYEQYF. The CDR3 nucleotides read TGTGCCAGCAGCCCCCCGGGATGGGGCTACGAGCAGTACTTC.

The chain combines TRBV29-1 with TRBJ2-2; 11 bases match TRBD2. CDR3 length: 14 amino acids. Germline values: CDR1 SQVTM, CDR2 ANQGSEA. V lost 6 bases, J lost 4 bases, and 4 bases stayed unmatched. CDR3 nucleotide sequence: TGCAGCGTCGCCGGGACTAGCGGCACCGGGGAGCTGTTTTTT. It codes for CSVAGTSGTGELFF.

The chain joins TRBV19 to TRBJ1-1; the match to TRBD1 covers 8 bases. The CDR3 has 10 amino acids. In germline, CDR1 is LNHDA, CDR2 SQIVND (reference sequence). V shed 8 bases, J shed 11 bases, and the junction held 4 bases outside the gene matches. CDR3: CASWGQVAFF. The CDR3 DNA is TGTGCCAGTTGGGGACAGGTGGCTTTCTTT.

The V gene is TRBV19, the J gene TRBJ1-6; TRBD1 might be the D (5 bases). This CDR3 has 15 residues. Germline V gene lookup returns CDR1 LNHDA and CDR2 SQIVND (reference sequence). Trimming cost V 5 bases and J 9 bases, with 17 bases left between them. CDR3 region: CASSPSRALGSPLHF. The DNA of the CDR3 is TGTGCCAGTAGTCCCTCCAGGGCCCTAGGTTCACCCCTCCACTTT.

The V call is TRBV10-3, the J call TRBJ2-5; D perhaps matches TRBD1 (7 bases). The CDR3 contains 13 residues. Trimming took off 11 bases at V and 1 base at J, with 14 bases between the two ends. The germline gives CDR1 ENHRY, CDR2 SYGVKD. CDR3 sequence: CAAQGGSQETQYF. The CDR3 DNA reads as TGTGCCGCGCAGGGGGGCTCCCAAGAGACCCAGTACTTC.

This clone was counted between two and nine times. This chain uses TRBV9 with TRBJ2-1, with D perhaps matching TRBD2 (6 bases). The CDR3 totals 15 residues. Trimming stripped 1 base from V and 8 bases from J, with 16 bases between. The germline V gene encodes CDR1 SGDLS and CDR2 YYNGEE. The CDR3 DNA reads as TGTGCCAGCAGCGTAAGGGCTAGCGATAGGGATGAGCAGTTCTTC. It yields the protein CASSVRASDRDEQFF.

Written as DNA, the CDR3 is TGTGCCAGCGGGACAGTTGGAAATCAGCCCCAGCATTTT. It encodes CASGTVGNQPQHF. The chain carries TRBV6-1 and TRBJ1-5; 7 positions agree with TRBD1. The CDR3 has 13 residues. Germline V gives CDR1 MNHNS, CDR2 SASEGT. V lost 8 bases, J lost 4 bases, and 5 bases stayed unmatched.

This chain uses TRBV5-4 with TRBJ2-1; 7 bases line up with TRBD1. Germline V gene sequence: CDR1 SGHNT, CDR2 YYREEE (reference sequence). The CDR3 spans 17 residues. With V trimmed by 4 bases and J by 2 bases, 12 bases remained unmatched. The CDR3 sequence is CASSAPRGLGTYNEQFF. As DNA, the CDR3 is TGTGCCAGCAGCGCTCCGAGGGGGCTCGGGACCTACAATGAGCAGTTCTTC.

In DNA, the CDR3 is TGCGCCAGCAGCTTGGTGTCCCCTTCCACGGGAGGCAATGAGCAGTTCTTC. Protein: CASSLVSPSTGGNEQFF. The J gene is TRBJ2-1, the V gene TRBV5-1; 7 nucleotides match TRBD2. This CDR3 contains 17 residues. V shed 0 bases, J shed 6 bases, and the junction held 12 bases outside the gene matches. Germline-derived CDR1 and CDR2 are SGHRS and YFSETQ.

This chain joins TRBV11-3 and TRBJ2-1; 7 bases align to TRBD1. Germline V gene data show CDR1 as SGHNT and CDR2 as YENEEA. With V trimmed by 2 bases and J by 8 bases, 6 bases remained unmatched. The CDR3 extends over 14 amino acids. CDR3 amino acids: CASSLTGTAHEQFF. The CDR3 nucleotides read TGTGCCAGCAGCTTAACAGGGACAGCCCATGAGCAGTTCTTC.

The chain has TRBV19 and TRBJ2-3, with D tentatively TRBD1 (5 bases). CDR3 length: 16 amino acids. Germline V gene sequence: CDR1 LNHDA, CDR2 SQIVND (reference sequence). V gave up 1 base and J gave up 0 bases, with 11 bases separating them. Here the CDR3 DNA reads TGTGCCAGTAGTATAGGACAGTCCCCTAGCACAGATACGCAGTATTTT. It yields the protein CASSIGQSPSTDTQYF. Full variable domain (missing parts from reference TRBV19 and TRBJ2-3): DGGITQSPKYLFRKEGQNVTLSCEQNLNHDAMYWYRQDPGQGLRLIYYSQIVNDFQKGDIAEGYSVSREKKESFPLTVTSAQKNPTAFYLCASSIGQSPSTDTQYFGPGTRLTVL.

The V and J genes are TRBV27 and TRBJ2-1, with TRBD2 identical over 10 bases. This CDR3 comprises 14 residues. With 4 bases clipped from V and 10 bases from J, the junction kept 7 bases outside the gene matches. The germline V gene encodes CDR1 MNHEY and CDR2 SMNVEV (reference sequence). The CDR3 nucleotides are TGTGCCAGCAGTTCGTGGACTAGCGGTGGCGAGCAGTTCTTC. Translating gives CASSSWTSGGEQFF.

This chain connects TRBV10-3 to TRBJ2-1, with D possibly matching TRBD1 (6 bases). Trimming shortened V by 0 bases and J by 3 bases, and 6 bases separated the two germline ends. From germline, CDR1 is ENHRY and CDR2 SYGVKD. This CDR3 is 14 amino acids long. The CDR3 DNA is TGTGCCATCAGTGAGTCGGACAGCTACAATGAGCAGTTCTTC. Translation gives CAISESDSYNEQFF.

The chain joins TRBV6-1 to TRBJ1-6, with D possibly being TRBD1 (5 bases). The V gene's germline CDR1 is MNHNS and CDR2 SASEGT. The CDR3 is made up of 15 amino acids. V was cut by 1 base and J by 6 bases, with 10 bases left in between. The CDR3 here is CASSEGWGSNSPLHF. The CDR3 bases are TGTGCCAGCAGTGAAGGATGGGGCAGTAATTCACCCCTCCACTTT.

The gene calls are TRBV30 and TRBJ1-6; weak D call: TRBD1 (6 bases). This CDR3 comprises 15 residues. CDR1 and CDR2 (germline): GTSNPN, SVGIG (reference sequence). Between the trimmed V and J ends, which lost 3 bases and 9 bases, there was a span of 18 bases. The chain's CDR3 is CAWSTSRRDTSPLHF. The CDR3 bases are TGTGCCTGGAGCACCTCCCGCAGGGACACTTCACCCCTCCACTTT.

This chain uses TRBV5-1 with TRBJ2-7; the match to TRBD2 covers 8 bases. CDR3 length equals 18 residues. Germline lookup yields CDR1 SGHRS and CDR2 YFSETQ. After removal of 1 base from V and 2 bases from J, the junction contained 14 bases not matched to a gene. The CDR3: CASSLFRASGLMTYEQYF. The CDR3 coding sequence is TGCGCCAGCAGCTTGTTCCGGGCTAGCGGGTTAATGACCTACGAGCAGTACTTC. The whole variable domain, remainder taken from reference TRBV5-1 and TRBJ2-7, is KAGVTQTPRYLIKTRGQQVTLSCSPISGHRSVSWYQQTPGQGLQFLFEYFSETQRNKGNFPGRFSGRQFSNSRSEMNVSTLELGDSALYLCASSLFRASGLMTYEQYFGPGTRLTVT.